These 9 T cell receptor beta chains were sequenced from one sample in a study of T-cell reconstitution after alpha-beta-depleted transplantation in children. This sample's TCRbeta library carried unique molecular identifier barcodes. A single record per CDR3 protein comes from TCRdb applying MiXCR to the PCR reads. The sample contains roughly 500,000 distinct CDR3 sequences, around 13% of which appear only once. Source: PBMCs from the stem cell graft donor, taken from the stem cell graft. These receptors originate from a human donor who donated a stem cell graft to a child with combined immunodeficiency.

This clonotype was counted ten times or more. J is TRBJ1-4 and V is TRBV29-1; D is perhaps TRBD1 (6 bases). This CDR3 region has 14 residues. Germline assignment: CDR1 SQVTM and CDR2 ANQGSEA. Trimming took off 0 bases at V and 10 bases at J, with 15 bases between the two ends. Here the CDR3 reads CSVEEPRGNGKLFF. The CDR3 DNA is TGCAGCGTTGAAGAGCCCAGGGGAAACGGAAAACTGTTTTTT. Complete variable domain (other parts from reference TRBV29-1 and TRBJ1-4): SAVISQKPSRDICQRGTSLTIQCQVDSQVTMMFWYRQQPGQSLTLIATANQGSEATYESGFVIDKFPISRPNLTFSTLTVSNMSPEDSSIYLCSVEEPRGNGKLFFGSGTQLSVL.

This clonotype has a handful of counts. The chain recombines TRBV11-2 with TRBJ2-3, with 8 nucleotides matching TRBD2. The CDR3 covers 17 residues. Germline-derived CDR1 and CDR2 are SGHAT and FQNNGV. V was clipped by 0 bases and J by 7 bases; unmatched bases: 12. The DNA of the CDR3 is TGTGCCAGCAGCTTAGACCGATGGGCGGGGGGTAAGAATACGCAGTATTTT. It specifies CASSLDRWAGGKNTQYF.

Ten or more counts support this clonotype. V is TRBV12-3 or TRBV12-4 and J is TRBJ2-3; no firm D call. This CDR3 region has 14 residues. Trimming shortened V by 3 bases and J by 2 bases, and 9 bases separated the two germline ends. This CDR3 reads CASSLGRTTDTQYF. The CDR3 DNA follows: TGTGCCAGCAGTTTGGGTCGAACCACAGATACGCAGTATTTT.

This chain connects TRBV7-8 to TRBJ2-6; TRBD1 aligns across 7 bases. This CDR3 spans 19 amino acids. The V and J ends lost 4 bases and 0 bases, in that order; junction bases with no gene match: 12. Germline loops: CDR1 SGHVS, CDR2 FQNEAQ. Here the CDR3 reads CASSSPTGTVSSGANVLTF. As DNA, the CDR3 is TGTGCCAGCAGCTCCCCAACAGGGACAGTGAGCTCTGGGGCCAACGTCCTGACTTTC.

This clonotype was recorded a few times. This sequence joins TRBV2 and TRBJ2-1; 8 bases line up with TRBD1. J was trimmed by 9 bases and V by 8 bases; bases with no gene match: 9. The length of the CDR3 is 13 residues. Germline loops: CDR1 SNHLY, CDR2 FYNNEI. The DNA of the CDR3 is TGTGCCAGCGGGGAACAGGGGGAGAGTGAGCAGTTCTTC. It specifies CASGEQGESEQFF. The whole variable domain, remainder taken from reference TRBV2 and TRBJ2-1, is EPEVTQTPSHQVTQMGQEVILRCVPISNHLYFYWYRQILGQKVEFLVSFYNNEISEKSEIFDDQFSVERPDGSNFTLKIRSTKLEDSAMYFCASGEQGESEQFFGPGTRLTVL.

This clonotype was seen at least ten times. This chain connects TRBV18 to TRBJ2-1; TRBD2 aligns across 11 bases. The V gene end was trimmed by 1 base and the J gene end by 2 bases; junction bases not matched to a gene: 1. Germline values: CDR1 KGHSH, CDR2 LQKENI. The CDR3 sequence is 16 residues long. CDR3: CASSPRLAGTYNEQFF. CDR3 coding DNA: TGTGCCAGCTCACCACGACTAGCGGGGACCTACAATGAGCAGTTCTTC.

The chain uses TRBV5-4 and TRBJ2-1; D ambiguous. The CDR3 is made up of 14 amino acids. In germline, CDR1 is SGHNT, CDR2 YYREEE (reference sequence). The V end was cut by 0 bases, the J end by 6 bases, with 10 bases between. The DNA for the CDR3 is TGTGCCAGCAGCTTGGGGCTAACCCCCAATGAGCAGTTCTTC. The encoded protein is CASSLGLTPNEQFF.

This clonotype appeared many times. The J gene is TRBJ2-1, the V gene TRBV20-1; D is tentatively TRBD1 or TRBD2 (5 bases each). The germline gives CDR1 DFQATT, CDR2 SNEGSKA (reference sequence). V gave up 3 bases and J gave up 6 bases, with 21 bases separating them. The CDR3 has 16 residues. As DNA, the CDR3 is TGCAGTGCTAGGGATTTTTCCGCCGGGACCACCAATGAGCAGTTCTTC. Amino acid sequence: CSARDFSAGTTNEQFF.

This sequence joins TRBV6-4 and TRBJ2-2; possible D gene TRBD1, 5 bases. Trimming removed 6 bases from V and 9 bases from J, with 11 bases in between. The V gene's germline CDR1 is MRHNA and CDR2 SNTAGT. The CDR3 contains 12 residues. CDR3 region: CASRDSNRELFF. In DNA, the CDR3 is TGTGCCAGCAGAGACAGCAACCGGGAGCTGTTTTTT.